This TCR beta chain was retrieved from a study of blood T cell repertoires in COVID-19 (TCRdb year 2020). Looking at the study overall: Samples covering the acute and convalescent phases of COVID-19 were provided by collaborators in the United States, Italy and Spain. The prospective study material was composed of cDNA or gDNA derived from T cells, B-cell-depleted T cells, or PBMCs. Deeply sampled blood TCRbeta repertoires from subjects exposed to, actively infected with, or recovered from COVID-19 were included in the dataset. A freely available public database, intended as a resource for researchers studying the immune response to SARS-CoV-2, is where the repertoires were released. Samples were obtained from the ongoing ImmuneRACE study (first 160 participants) and from about 1,300 subjects provided by 6 global collaborators. The sample metadata nearly always contained a de-identified subject ID, COVID-19 status, age in years and sex. Where available, HLA class I and class II types were obtained from metadata supplied by the sample provider rather than from assay-based typing. Study-level results and caveats: The amount of clinical and demographic metadata varied by source and participant and was provided uncurated.

Participants in the prospective study were aged roughly 18 to 100 years, lived in some 24 United States geographic areas, and enrolled through a virtual design. Cohort assignment in the prospective study relied on participant-reported clinical history from a screening survey and a study questionnaire. In the prospective study, whole blood, serum and a nasopharyngeal or oropharyngeal swab were collected from each participant by mobile phlebotomists. Additional blood draws and questionnaires over an approximately 2-month period could optionally be provided by prospective study participants. Prospective study blood samples were shipped either frozen or at room temperature before DNA extraction. With respect to this clone: Its antigen target is currently unknown. Nothing much larger sits one base from this clone, and base qualities are not available.

TCRbeta CDR3 regions were amplified from genomic DNA by means of the immunoSEQ Assay, a bias-controlled multiplex PCR. From the authors' description of their analysis: Within the assay, amplification of reference gene primers was used to estimate how many nucleated cells each sample contained. To quantify the absolute abundance of each unique TCRbeta CDR3 rearrangement, sequence reads were collapsed and filtered. Productive Simpson clonality was computed per sample as the square root of Simpson's diversity index over productive rearrangements. Here the immuneACCESS table is served through TCRdb, limited to in-frame sequences with V and J called. Missing clones are a known gap in these copies; in checked studies unresolved V genes cover under half, and the rest lacks a known reason. The D gene and trimming were derived from the DNA, and the V and J assignments and clone size from that table. The sample table shows hundreds of thousands of clones, and roughly 80% are seen once. Approximately 4.3% of the sample is in the top ten clones.

Here V drops 3 bases and J drops 8 bases, and the junction holds 7 bases not matched to any gene. The germline V gene (reference sequence) provides CDR1 LGHDT and CDR2 YNNKEL. The CDR3 contains 14 residues, cysteine and phenylalanine counted. Left in the record is the CDR3 DNA by itself, 42 bases read in frame from the first base. The chain employs TRBV3-1 (or the pseudogene TRBV3-2) and TRBJ1-3; 7 bases in the junction line up with TRBD1. The source material was PBMCs or T cells enriched from blood (not recorded which). The TCR sequence derives from a man younger than 45 with acute COVID-19. The CDR3 has the sequence CASSHHDREYTIYF. The DNA is as follows: TGTGCCAGCAGCCATCACGACAGGGAATACACCATATATTTT.